This TCR beta chain was sequenced in a study of resident and recirculating memory T cells in vitiligo. In regard to this clone: Its specificity is unknown.

Study-wide results and limits: Sequences differed between biopsy sites and patients, suggesting private specificity. Clonality differed among vitiligo lesions, with no unique dominant clone.

Trimming took 2 bases from V and 1 from J, leaving 9 bases between them. Germline loops: CDR1 SGDLS, CDR2 YYNGEE. The length of the CDR3 is 14 residues. Sequencing was performed with immunoSEQ multiplex PCR; in TCRdb, only in-frame clones are kept and a portion is missing. The sample comprises about 42,000 clones, around 90% of which are singletons, and 4.5% to 5% rests with the top ten. This receptor was taken from a male donor with vitiligo. Sequenced sample: blood. This chain uses TRBV9 with TRBJ1-1; D is ambiguous. The CDR3: CASSVATQNTEAFF. CDR3 DNA: TGTGCCAGCAGCGTGGCCACCCAGAACACTGAAGCTTTCTTT.